The rows below give T cell receptor beta chains drawn from one sample of a study of neoadjuvant anti-PD-1 for oral cavity cancer. The method was immunoSEQ multiplex PCR; TCRdb's version includes in-frame clones alone and lacks a portion of them. Of about 37,000 clones in the sample, approximately 40% were seen once. The source was tumor tissue, collected after nivolumab (anti-PD-1) treatment. These receptors originate from a person between 35 and 79 years old with oral cavity squamous cell carcinoma. CDR3s include the opening cysteine and the closing phenylalanine or tryptophan. A D gene is named only where the DNA matches it firmly. Clone size, where shown, is once, few, many, or a class for clones that have expanded.

NA	TRBV27	NA	TRBJ1-2	CASSFSGLSNYGYTF	TGTGCCAGCAGTTTTTCCGGATTGTCTAACTATGGCTACACCTTC
NA	TRBV7-9	many	TRBJ1-2	CASSLGVAGNFGYTF	TGTGCCAGCAGCTTAGGTGTGGCAGGGAATTTTGGCTACACCTTC
TRBD1	TRBV30	once	TRBJ1-2	CAWNGQADNYGYTF	TGTGCCTGGAATGGACAGGCCGATAACTATGGCTACACCTTC
NA	TRBV5-5	few	TRBJ2-7	CASSPGGHEQYF	TGTGCCAGCAGCCCCGGGGGCCACGAGCAGTACTTC
NA	TRBV7-3	NA	TRBJ2-3	CASSLTGTDTQYF	TGTGCCAGCAGCTTAACGGGCACAGATACGCAGTATTTT
NA	TRBV18	NA	TRBJ2-7	CASSPSSGEQYF	TGTGCCAGCTCACCCTCTTCAGGCGAGCAGTACTTC
TRBD2	TRBV2	few	TRBJ2-3	CASSDQRGGTDTQYF	TGTGCCAGCAGTGACCAGCGGGGGGGGACAGATACGCAGTATTTT
NA	TRBV13	NA	TRBJ1-3	CASSSVDGKTGNTIYF	TGTGCCAGCAGCTCCGTGGACGGGAAGACTGGAAACACCATATATTTT
NA	TRBV10-3	NA	TRBJ2-3	CAISGASTTDTQYF	TGTGCCATCAGTGGGGCGTCCACCACAGATACGCAGTATTTT
TRBD1	TRBV7-6	few	TRBJ1-2	CASSATPGQGVYGYTF	TGTGCCAGCAGCGCGACACCGGGACAGGGGGTCTATGGCTACACCTTC
NA	TRBV7-3	few	TRBJ1-1	CASSLVHSYTEAFF	TGTGCCAGCAGCTTAGTGCATTCGTACACTGAAGCTTTCTTT
TRBD2	TRBV18	NA	TRBJ2-7	CASSQLAGGSYEQYF	TGTGCCAGCTCACAACTAGCGGGAGGGAGCTACGAGCAGTACTTC
NA	TRBV2	few	TRBJ1-5	CARGGIHSNQPQHF	TGTGCCAGGGGGGGGATTCACAGCAATCAGCCCCAGCATTTT
TRBD2	TRBV11-3	NA	TRBJ2-7	CASSLGRGTSSEYF	TGTGCCAGCAGCTTAGGAAGGGGGACTAGTAGTGAGTACTTC
TRBD1	TRBV6-4	NA	TRBJ2-2	CASRPGQANTGELFF	TGTGCCAGCAGACCGGGACAGGCGAACACCGGGGAGCTGTTTTTT
TRBD1	TRBV2	NA	TRBJ1-1	CASSRVGQGAGDTEAFF	TGTGCCAGCAGCCGGGTGGGACAGGGGGCTGGGGACACTGAAGCTTTCTTT
TRBD1	TRBV9	NA	TRBJ2-6	CASSHPGGYSGANVLTF	TGTGCCAGCAGTCATCCAGGGGGCTACTCTGGGGCCAACGTCCTGACTTTC
TRBD2	TRBV27	many	TRBJ2-7	CASTSLAGGIHYEQYF	TGTGCCAGCACCTCCCTAGCGGGAGGGATTCACTACGAGCAGTACTTC
TRBD2	TRBV7-8	NA	TRBJ2-7	CASSPSSSGAYEQYF	TGTGCCAGCAGCCCGAGTTCTAGCGGCGCCTACGAGCAGTACTTC
NA	TRBV11-2	NA	TRBJ2-2	CASSPRDLVYTGELFF	TGTGCCAGCAGCCCCCGGGACCTAGTTTACACCGGGGAGCTGTTTTTT
NA	TRBV25-1	NA	TRBJ1-1	CASSDGGLWGTEAFF	TGTGCCAGCAGTGACGGGGGGCTCTGGGGAACTGAAGCTTTCTTT
NA	TRBV19	NA	TRBJ2-5	CASSNRAEETQYF	TGTGCCAGTAGCAACAGGGCTGAAGAGACCCAGTACTTC
NA	TRBV7-6	NA	TRBJ2-7	CASSFGNDYEQYF	TGTGCCAGCAGCTTCGGAAACGACTACGAGCAGTACTTC
NA	TRBV7-9	few	TRBJ2-2	CASSPRPTSGGAWSCFF	NA
NA	TRBV2	many	TRBJ1-2	CASSVQELNGYTF	TGTGCCAGCAGTGTCCAGGAACTGAATGGCTACACCTTC
NA	TRBV20-1	NA	TRBJ1-1	CSAVGTSEAFF	TGCAGTGCTGTAGGGACTTCTGAAGCTTTCTTT
TRBD1	TRBV5-4	few	TRBJ1-4	CASSQGGEVGEKLFF	TGTGCCAGCAGTCAGGGGGGGGAGGTTGGCGAAAAACTGTTTTTT
NA	TRBV6-5	NA	TRBJ2-2	CASSYAGPNTGELFF	TGTGCCAGCAGTTACGCGGGTCCGAACACCGGGGAGCTGTTTTTT
NA	TRBV7-3	NA	TRBJ2-2	CASSLWNGELFF	TGTGCCAGCAGCTTATGGAACGGGGAGCTGTTTTTT
NA	TRBV30	NA	TRBJ1-5	CAWSVQGDQPQHF	TGTGCCTGGAGTGTACAGGGCGATCAGCCCCAGCATTTT
TRBD1	TRBV6-1	few	TRBJ1-5	CASRGDRGNQPQHF	TGTGCCAGCAGAGGCGACAGGGGCAATCAGCCCCAGCATTTT
NA	TRBV14	few	TRBJ2-3	CASSQEEADRTDTQYF	TGTGCCAGCAGCCAAGAAGAAGCGGACAGAACAGATACGCAGTATTTT
NA	TRBV25-1	NA	TRBJ2-7	CASSDLARTYEQYF	TGTGCCAGCAGTGACCTAGCGAGGACCTACGAGCAGTACTTC
NA	TRBV29-1	once	TRBJ2-3	CSVGTGADTQYF	TGCAGCGTTGGAACGGGAGCAGATACGCAGTATTTT
NA	TRBV6-6	few	TRBJ2-6	CASSYADSGANVLTF	TGTGCCAGCAGTTACGCCGACTCTGGGGCCAACGTCCTGACTTTC
NA	TRBV27	NA	TRBJ2-7	CASSLRLHSYEQYF	TGTGCCAGCAGTTTAAGACTGCACTCCTACGAGCAGTACTTC
NA	TRBV27	NA	TRBJ2-7	CASSFAVIAPYEQYF	TGTGCCAGCAGTTTTGCGGTGATCGCCCCCTACGAGCAGTACTTC
NA	TRBV10-3	few	TRBJ1-2	CAITHQGKGSNYGYTF	TGTGCCATCACGCACCAGGGAAAGGGGTCTAACTATGGCTACACCTTC
NA	TRBV15	once	TRBJ2-5	CATSREVGETQYF	TGTGCCACCAGCAGGGAGGTAGGGGAGACCCAGTACTTC